The entry that follows covers one TCR beta chain sequence. The antigen is unknown. The data belong to a study of monozygotic twins with inflammatory bowel disease. Study results and caveats: Individual T cell subtypes were not distinguishable. IBD patients shared fewer clonotypes with other individuals than healthy twins, especially patients with disease activity signs.

The CDR3 contains 16 residues. Germline loops: CDR1 SGHRS, CDR2 YFSETQ. UMIs bearing a 6-nucleotide sample barcode were added through template switching. From its re-call of the 5' RACE reads, TCRdb lists each CDR3 protein once, without DNA. The sample has roughly 120,000 distinct CDR3 sequences, and its top ten clones hold 12%. The sequence was collected from a human donor with ulcerative colitis or Crohn's disease, or a healthy co-twin of an affected twin (not recorded which). Material: blood. The chain combines TRBV5-1 with TRBJ2-1; the D call of TRBD2 rests on TCRdb alone, since no DNA is present to check it. The CDR3 protein is CASSFGIRGAYNEQFF.